This T cell receptor beta chain was profiled in a study of patients and donors after allogeneic stem cell transplantation. Germline V gene lookup returns CDR1 MGHDK and CDR2 SYGVNS. The V end lost 10 bases, the J end lost 1 base, and 13 bases lay between the germline ends. CDR3 length equals 14 residues. In TCRdb, the RT-PCR reads were re-called with MiXCR into one record per CDR3 protein. The profile shows 57,000 or so distinct CDR3 sequences, about an eighth of them singletons. The sequence was collected from a human donor who was either an allogeneic HSCT recipient or a stem cell or donor lymphocyte infusion donor (not recorded which). It is not recorded whose cells these are; they may come from a transplant donor. V is TRBV25-1 and J is TRBJ2-2, with D uncertain. The sequencing input was blood, either unsorted or a sorted T cell fraction (not recorded which). The CDR3 sequence: CATRRAENTGELFF. The CDR3 nucleotides are TGTGCCACCCGCCGGGCGGAGAACACCGGGGAGCTGTTTTTT.